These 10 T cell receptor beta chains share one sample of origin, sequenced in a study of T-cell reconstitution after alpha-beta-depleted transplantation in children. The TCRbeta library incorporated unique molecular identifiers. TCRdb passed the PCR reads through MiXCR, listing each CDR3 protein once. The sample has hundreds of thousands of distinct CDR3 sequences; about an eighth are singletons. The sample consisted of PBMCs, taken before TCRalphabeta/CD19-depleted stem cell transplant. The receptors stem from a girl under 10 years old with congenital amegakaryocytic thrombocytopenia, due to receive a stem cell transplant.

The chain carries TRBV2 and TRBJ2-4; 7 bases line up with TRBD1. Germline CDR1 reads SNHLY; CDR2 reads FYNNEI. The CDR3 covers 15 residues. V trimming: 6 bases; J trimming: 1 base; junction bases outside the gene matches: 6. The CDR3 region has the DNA TGTGCCAGCAGCCTTCTACAGGGGGCCAAAAACATTCAGTACTTC. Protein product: CASSLLQGAKNIQYF.

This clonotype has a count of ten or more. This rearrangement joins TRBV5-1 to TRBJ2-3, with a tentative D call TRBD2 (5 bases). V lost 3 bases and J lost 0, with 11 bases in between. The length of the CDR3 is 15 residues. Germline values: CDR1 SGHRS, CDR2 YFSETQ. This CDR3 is CASSYTGRSTDTQYF. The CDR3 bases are TGCGCCAGCAGCTATACGGGGAGAAGCACAGATACGCAGTATTTT.

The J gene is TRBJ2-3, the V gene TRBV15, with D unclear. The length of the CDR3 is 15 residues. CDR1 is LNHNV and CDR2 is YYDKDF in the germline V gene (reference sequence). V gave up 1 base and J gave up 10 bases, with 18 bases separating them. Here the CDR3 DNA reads TGTGCCACCAGCAGAGTGGCCCTGTCAAATTCCGCGCAGTATTTT. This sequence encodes CATSRVALSNSAQYF.

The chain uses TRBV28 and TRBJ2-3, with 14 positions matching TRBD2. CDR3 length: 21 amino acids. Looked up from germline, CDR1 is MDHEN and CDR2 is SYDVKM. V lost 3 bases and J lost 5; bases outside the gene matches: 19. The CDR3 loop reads CASSLPNRVPGLAGEVDTQYF. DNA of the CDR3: TGTGCCAGCAGTTTGCCGAACAGGGTTCCGGGACTAGCGGGAGAAGTAGATACGCAGTATTTT.

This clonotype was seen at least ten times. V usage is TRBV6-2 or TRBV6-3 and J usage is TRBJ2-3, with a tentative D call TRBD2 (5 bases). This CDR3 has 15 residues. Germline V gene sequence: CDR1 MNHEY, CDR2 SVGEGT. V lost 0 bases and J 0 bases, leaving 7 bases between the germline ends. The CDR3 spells CASSYSAESTDTQYF. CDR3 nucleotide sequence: TGTGCCAGCAGTTACTCAGCGGAAAGCACAGATACGCAGTATTTT.

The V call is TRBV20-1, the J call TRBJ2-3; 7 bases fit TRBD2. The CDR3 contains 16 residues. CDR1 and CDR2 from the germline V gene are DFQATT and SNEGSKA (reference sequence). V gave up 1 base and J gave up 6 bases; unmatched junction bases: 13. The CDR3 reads CSARAIASGPLDTQYF. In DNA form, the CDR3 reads TGCAGTGCTAGAGCCATAGCTAGCGGTCCCTTGGATACGCAGTATTTT.

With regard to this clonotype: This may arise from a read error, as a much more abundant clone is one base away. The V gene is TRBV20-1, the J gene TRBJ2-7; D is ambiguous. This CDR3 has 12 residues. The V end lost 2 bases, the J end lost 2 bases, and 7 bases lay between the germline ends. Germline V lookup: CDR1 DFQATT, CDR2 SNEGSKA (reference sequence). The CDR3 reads CSARLVAYEQYF. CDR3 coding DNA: TGCAGTGCTAGACTAGTGGCCTACGAGCAGTACTTC.

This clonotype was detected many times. In DNA, the CDR3 is TGTGCCAGCACCCGTGGGATCGGGGAGCTGTTTTTT. Protein: CASTRGIGELFF. This chain uses TRBV12-3 or TRBV12-4 with TRBJ2-2, with no clear D. CDR3 length: 12 amino acids. V gave up 7 bases and J gave up 7 bases, with 10 bases separating them.

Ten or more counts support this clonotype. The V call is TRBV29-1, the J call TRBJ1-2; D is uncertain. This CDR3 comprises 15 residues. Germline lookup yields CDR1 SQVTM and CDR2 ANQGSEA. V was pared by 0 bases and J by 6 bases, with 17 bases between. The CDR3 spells CSVEDHGRSWDGYTF. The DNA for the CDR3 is TGCAGCGTTGAAGACCACGGCAGGTCTTGGGATGGCTACACCTTC.

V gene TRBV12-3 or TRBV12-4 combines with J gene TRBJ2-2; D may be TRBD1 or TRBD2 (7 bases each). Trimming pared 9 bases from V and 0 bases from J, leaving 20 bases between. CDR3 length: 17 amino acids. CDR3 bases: TGTGCCAGTTCCGGGGTCAGGGGGGGTCCGAACACCGGGGAGCTGTTTTTT. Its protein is CASSGVRGGPNTGELFF.